This record looks at one TCR beta chain sequence and its context. The germline gene is not matched at one end of the junction; a read error may be the cause. Method: immunoSEQ multiplex PCR; TCRdb's copy keeps in-frame clones and lacks some. Of 35,000 to 45,000 clones listed, 70% to 90% were seen once; the top ten hold 55% to 60%. The data stem from a study of blood T cell repertoires in COVID-19. The germline gives CDR1 SEHNR, CDR2 FQNEAQ (reference sequence). The CDR3 is 12 amino acids. The receptor was isolated from a man in his 70s with acute or convalescent COVID-19. The sample comprised peripheral blood. The chain joins TRBV7-9 to TRBJ1-2, with 8 positions matching TRBD1. The DNA for the CDR3 is TGTGCCAGCAGAGGACAGGGCTATAGCTACACCTTC. This codes for CASRGQGYSYTF.